The 4 T cell receptor beta chains given below trace back to one sample, sequenced in a study of regulatory T cells in long-lasting Graves disease. HTBI primers from iRepertoire and Arm-PCR of CDR3 regions yielded the TCR beta libraries. TCRdb processed the multiplex PCR reads anew with MiXCR; each CDR3 protein has one entry. The sample has under 450,000 distinct CDR3 sequences, around 22% seen once. Time point meaning: persistent/refractory GD, antithyroid drugs over 5 years with positive TRAb. From PBMCs, RNA was extracted and then used to make the TCR library. Material: peripheral blood mononuclear cells (PBMCs), obtained when the disease was refractory, from a patient treated with antithyroid drugs. The origin of the receptors is a female donor with Graves disease.

The genes are TRBV7-9 and TRBJ2-6, with 7 positions matching TRBD1. Trimming took 5 bases from V and 4 from J; bases not matched to a gene: 5. The CDR3 has 15 residues. The V gene's germline CDR1 is SEHNR and CDR2 FQNEAQ (reference sequence). The CDR3 loop reads CASSTGAPGANVLTF. The DNA for the CDR3 is TGTGCCAGCAGCACAGGGGCGCCGGGGGCCAACGTCCTGACTTTC.

In this sample, this clonotype turned up a few times. The CDR3 sequence: CATSRPMEGSYEQYF. The CDR3 nucleotides read TGTGCCACCAGCAGGCCGATGGAAGGCTCCTACGAGCAGTACTTC. The rearrangement links TRBV15 to TRBJ2-7; unclear D gene. The CDR3 has 15 amino acids. Germline V CDR1 and CDR2: LNHNV, YYDKDF (reference sequence). V was shortened by 3 bases and J by 0 bases, with 12 bases between the two germline ends.

This clonotype was picked up many times. V is TRBV28 and J is TRBJ2-7; 8 positions match TRBD1. Trimming took 6 bases from V and 2 from J; bases not matched to a gene: 3. CDR1 and CDR2 (germline): MDHEN, SYDVKM. The CDR3 spans 13 residues. The chain's CDR3 is CASSDRGPYEQYF. The CDR3 DNA reads as TGTGCCAGCAGCGACAGGGGCCCCTACGAGCAGTACTTC.

The chain couples TRBV7-6 to TRBJ2-1; D gene unclear. Looked up from germline, CDR1 is SGHVS and CDR2 is FNYEAQ. V lost 10 bases and J 1 base, leaving 11 bases between the germline ends. CDR3 length: 13 residues. CDR3 DNA: TGTGCCACCTCGTTGGCTTCCTACAATGAGCAGTTCTTC. Translating gives CATSLASYNEQFF.